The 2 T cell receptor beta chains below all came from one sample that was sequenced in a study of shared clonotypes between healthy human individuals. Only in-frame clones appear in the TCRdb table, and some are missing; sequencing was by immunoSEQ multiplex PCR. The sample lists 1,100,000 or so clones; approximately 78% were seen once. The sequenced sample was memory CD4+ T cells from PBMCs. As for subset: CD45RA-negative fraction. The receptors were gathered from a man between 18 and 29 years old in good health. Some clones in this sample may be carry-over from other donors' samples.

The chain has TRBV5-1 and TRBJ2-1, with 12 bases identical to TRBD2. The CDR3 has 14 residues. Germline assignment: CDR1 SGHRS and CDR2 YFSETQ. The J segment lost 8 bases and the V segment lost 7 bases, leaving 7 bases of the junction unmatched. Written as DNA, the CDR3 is TGCGCCAGCTTACTGACTAGCGGGGGACATGAGCAGTTCTTC. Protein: CASLLTSGGHEQFF.

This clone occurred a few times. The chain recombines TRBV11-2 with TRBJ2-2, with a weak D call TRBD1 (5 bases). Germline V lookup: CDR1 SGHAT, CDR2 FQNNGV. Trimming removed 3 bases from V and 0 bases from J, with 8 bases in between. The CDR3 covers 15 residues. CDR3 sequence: CASSFVTANTGELFF. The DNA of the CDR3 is TGTGCCAGCAGCTTCGTGACAGCGAACACCGGGGAGCTGTTTTTT.